The subject of this entry is one T cell receptor (beta chain). The data derive from a study of blood T cell repertoires in COVID-19. For the study at large: From the United States, Italy and Spain came samples of acute and convalescent COVID-19. PBMCs, B-cell-depleted T cells, or T cells provided the cDNA or gDNA that made up the material.

Authors' methods: Amplification from reference gene primers served as the basis for estimated nucleated cell counts. The assay was immunoSEQ multiplex PCR, and TCRdb's table has in-frame clones only and misses some. That table furnishes V, J and clone size, whereas the DNA furnished D and trimming. The sample yields around 90,000 clones, about four fifths seen once. Germline V gene sequence: CDR1 LNHNV, CDR2 YYDKDF (reference sequence). Trimming shortened V by 1 base and J by 0 bases, and 10 bases separated the two germline ends. This CDR3 is built from 15 residues. Sequencing was performed on peripheral blood. The gene calls are TRBV15 and TRBJ2-7; a possible D gene is TRBD2 (5 bases). The receptor comes from a human donor in a cohort sampled during active COVID-19. The CDR3 region is CATSRVTAASYEQYF. The CDR3 DNA sequence: TGTGCCACCAGCAGAGTAACAGCGGCCTCCTACGAGCAGTACTTC.